Listed here are 12 T cell receptor beta chains from one sample, sequenced in a study of regulatory T cells in long-lasting Graves disease. The time point: newly diagnosed GD, antithyroid drugs for less than 3 months. PBMC-extracted RNA yielded the TCR library. Through Arm-PCR of CDR3 regions and iRepertoire HTBI primers, TCR beta libraries were built. MiXCR was run by TCRdb on the multiplex PCR reads, yielding one entry per CDR3 protein. Among 400,000 to 550,000 distinct CDR3 sequences listed, roughly 15% were seen once. The same data also contributed to another study, on T cells in Graves' hyperthyroidism and ophthalmopathy.

Sample: peripheral blood mononuclear cells (PBMCs), taken at new diagnosis, from a patient treated with antithyroid drugs. The source is a woman aged 25 to 39 with Graves disease.

This clonotype was seen ten or more times. The chain joins TRBV20-1 to TRBJ2-3, with TRBD2 matching 7 bases. After removal of 3 bases from V and 6 bases from J, the junction contained 12 bases not matched to a gene. The CDR3 is 15 amino acids. Germline V CDR1 and CDR2: DFQATT, SNEGSKA (reference sequence). CDR3 protein: CSARQGGSAPDTQYF. The CDR3 bases are TGCAGTGCTAGGCAGGGCGGGAGTGCACCCGATACGCAGTATTTT.

This clonotype appeared a few times. CDR3 sequence reads: CASSLDSSGLEQYF. In DNA, the CDR3 is TGCGCCAGCAGCTTGGATTCCTCGGGCTTGGAGCAGTACTTC. V is TRBV5-1 and J is TRBJ2-7; no firm D call. V lost 0 bases and J lost 7, with 14 bases in between. The V gene's germline CDR1 is SGHRS and CDR2 YFSETQ. The CDR3 sequence is 14 residues long.

At least ten counts were recorded for this clonotype. The J gene is TRBJ1-4, the V gene TRBV20-1; possibly TRBD1 for D (6 bases). Germline V gives CDR1 DFQATT, CDR2 SNEGSKA (reference sequence). V was cut by 6 bases and J by 7 bases, with 21 bases left in between. CDR3 length: 15 residues. The CDR3 nucleotides read TGCAGTGCCCCGGAAGCAGGGGACCTTACTGAAAAACTGTTTTTT. Its translation is CSAPEAGDLTEKLFF.

V gene TRBV7-9 combines with J gene TRBJ2-2, with TRBD1 as a possible D gene (5 bases). The germline V gene has CDR1 SEHNR and CDR2 FQNEAQ (reference sequence). Trimming took 6 bases from V and 7 from J, leaving 15 bases between them. This CDR3 spans 14 amino acids. The CDR3 loop reads CASSSDSRDGELFF. DNA of the CDR3: TGTGCCAGCAGTTCAGACAGTAGGGACGGGGAGCTGTTTTTT.

This clonotype was found a few times. The rearrangement uses TRBV9 and TRBJ2-1, with 12 bases fitting TRBD2. The CDR3 covers 19 residues. Germline-derived CDR1 and CDR2 are SGDLS and YYNGEE. V dropped 3 bases and J dropped 0; count of bases not matched to a gene: 10. The CDR3 DNA sequence: TGTGCCAGCAGCGCGACTAGCGGGAGATTATCTTACTCCTACAATGAGCAGTTCTTC. Translated, it gives CASSATSGRLSYSYNEQFF.

The chain uses TRBV18 and TRBJ1-4; weak D call: TRBD1 (5 bases). V was cut by 3 bases and J by 0 bases, with 11 bases left in between. The CDR3 spans 16 residues. Germline-derived CDR1 and CDR2 are KGHSH and LQKENI. As DNA, the CDR3 is TGTGCCAGCTCACCCTTCGACAGAACAACTAATGAAAAACTGTTTTTT. As protein: CASSPFDRTTNEKLFF.

Comments on this clonotype: This could be a read error, since a much larger clone is one nucleotide away. The gene calls are TRBV18 and TRBJ2-7; D is tentatively TRBD1 or TRBD2 (5 bases each). The germline gives CDR1 KGHSH, CDR2 LQKENI. The CDR3 loop spans 13 amino acids. The CDR3 nucleotides read TGTGCCAGCCCACCGGGGACGGGCGACGAGCAGTACTTC. Its translation: CASPPGTGDEQYF.

This clonotype was detected many times. This chain connects TRBV20-1 to TRBJ2-1; 13 bases line up with TRBD2. This CDR3 region has 18 residues. J gave up 5 bases and V 4 bases, and 14 bases lay outside the gene matches. Per the germline V gene, CDR1 is DFQATT and CDR2 is SNEGSKA (reference sequence). For the CDR3, the DNA is TGCAGTGCTACCCACCTAAGGCGGACTAGCGGGAGTGACAATGAGCAGTTCTTC. It yields the protein CSATHLRRTSGSDNEQFF.

This clonotype has just a few counts. This rearrangement joins TRBV7-9 to TRBJ2-3; tentative D call: TRBD2 (6 bases). Trimming took 1 base from V and 0 from J, leaving 11 bases between them. Per germline, CDR1 SEHNR and CDR2 FQNEAQ (reference sequence). The CDR3 runs to 16 residues. CDR3 in amino acids: CASSLGSGTSTDTQYF. The CDR3 region has the DNA TGTGCCAGCAGCTTAGGTAGCGGAACTAGCACAGATACGCAGTATTTT.

This clonotype was counted at least ten times. V and J are TRBV7-2 and TRBJ2-5, with 11 bases aligning to TRBD2. Germline loops: CDR1 SGHTA, CDR2 FQGNSA. The junction had 7 bases not matched to a gene; V was cut back by 5 bases and J by 2 bases. CDR3 length: 16 amino acids. The chain's CDR3 is CASSLELAGGQETQYF. In DNA, the CDR3 is TGTGCCAGCAGCCTAGAGTTAGCGGGAGGGCAAGAGACCCAGTACTTC. The full variable domain, completed using reference TRBV7-2 and TRBJ2-5, is GAGVSQSPSNKVTEKGKDVELRCDPISGHTALYWYRQSLGQGLEFLIYFQGNSAPDKSGLPSDRFSAERTGGSVSTLTIQRTQQEDSAVYLCASSLELAGGQETQYFGPGTRLLVL.

In the case of this clonotype: The CDR3 carries no conserved terminal phenylalanine or tryptophan, so it likely arises from a read error. The rearrangement uses TRBV14 and TRBJ2-7; D unresolved. The CDR3 is 13 residues long. Per the germline V gene, CDR1 is SGHDN and CDR2 is FVKESK. Trimming pared 4 bases from V and 3 bases from J, leaving 10 bases between. The CDR3, as DNA: TGTGCCAGCAGCCCGCGGCGTCGCTACGAGCAGTACTCC. It codes for CASSPRRRYEQYS.

This clonotype has just a few counts. V gene TRBV6-1 combines with J gene TRBJ1-1; 8 nucleotides align to TRBD1. The trim removed 5 bases at V and 1 base at J, leaving 6 bases unmatched. Germline values: CDR1 MNHNS, CDR2 SASEGT. CDR3 length equals 15 residues. Here the CDR3 reads CASSPRDRPNTEAFF. CDR3 sequence (DNA): TGTGCCAGCAGTCCCCGGGACAGGCCGAACACTGAAGCTTTCTTT.